The TCR beta chain under discussion was sequenced for a study of shared clonotypes between healthy human individuals. As regards this clone: Antigen unknown.

V was clipped by 2 bases and J by 3 bases, with 17 bases between them. The CDR3 is 17 amino acids. Germline V CDR1 and CDR2: LNHDA, SQIVND (reference sequence). The assay was carried out at the deep level. Profiled with immunoSEQ multiplex PCR; TCRdb holds only in-frame clones, not every one. The sample holds 2,500,000 or so clones, roughly 93% seen once. Findings of the study overall: Naive CD4 clonotypes were shared across several donors at 4.5% to 6%. The low donor count limited represented genetic and exposure-history diversity.

The receptor was derived from a man aged 18 to 29 in good health. Some clones in this sample may be carry-over from other donors' samples. The J gene is TRBJ1-5, the V gene TRBV19; D unclear. Material: naive CD4+ T cells from PBMCs. The subset was: CD45RA+ positively selected. The CDR3 region is CASSISNGVQTNQPQHF. In DNA, the CDR3 is TGTGCCAGTAGTATAAGTAATGGAGTACAGACCAATCAGCCCCAGCATTTT.